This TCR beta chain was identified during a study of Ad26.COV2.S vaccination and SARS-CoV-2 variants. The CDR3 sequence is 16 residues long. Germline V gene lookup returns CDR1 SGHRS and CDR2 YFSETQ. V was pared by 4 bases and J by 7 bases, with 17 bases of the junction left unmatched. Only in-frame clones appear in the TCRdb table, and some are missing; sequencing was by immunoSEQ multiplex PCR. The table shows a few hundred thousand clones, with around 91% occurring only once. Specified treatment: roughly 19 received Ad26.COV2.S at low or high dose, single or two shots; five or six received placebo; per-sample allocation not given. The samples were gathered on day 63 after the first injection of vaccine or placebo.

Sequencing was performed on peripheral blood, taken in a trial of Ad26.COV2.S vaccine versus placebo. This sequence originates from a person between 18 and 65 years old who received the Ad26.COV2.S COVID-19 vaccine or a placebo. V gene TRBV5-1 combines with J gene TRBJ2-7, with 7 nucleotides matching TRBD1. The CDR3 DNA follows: TGCGCCAGCAGCCCCCCCGAGGGGGCTTTCTTATGGGAGCAGTACTTC. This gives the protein CASSPPEGAFLWEQYF. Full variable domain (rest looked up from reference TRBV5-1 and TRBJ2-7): KAGVTQTPRYLIKTRGQQVTLSCSPISGHRSVSWYQQTPGQGLQFLFEYFSETQRNKGNFPGRFSGRQFSNSRSEMNVSTLELGDSALYLCASSPPEGAFLWEQYFGPGTRLTVT.